This T cell receptor (beta chain) was sequenced during a study of T-cell memory formation after mild COVID-19. Overall study results and limits: Some clones that responded turned up in pre-infection memory, which suggests that cross-reactive memory joined in.

Via MiXCR, TCRdb re-called the 5' RACE reads, giving one row per CDR3 protein. The sample consists of hundreds of thousands of distinct CDR3 sequences, roughly an eighth of them appearing once. The CDR3 is 13 amino acids. Trimming removed 6 bases from V and 5 bases from J, with 13 bases in between. This clonotype was counted a few times. The target antigen is unknown. The J gene is TRBJ1-1, the V gene TRBV12-3 or TRBV12-4; D is unresolved. The receptor was isolated from a man between 18 and 35 years old who had mild COVID-19 (a few samples of this study predate the infection). Cell type and time point are not known. Sequenced material: PBMCs or a T cell subset sorted from them (not recorded which). CDR3 nucleotide sequence: TGTGCCAGCAGCGCCTCCCTAGGAACTGAAGCTTTCTTT. Its translation is CASSASLGTEAFF.